This is a list of T cell receptor beta chains from one sample in a study of blood T cell repertoires in COVID-19. Clones were read by immunoSEQ multiplex PCR, and TCRdb kept only the in-frame ones, dropping some. The sample comprises approximately 180,000 clones, around 87% of which are singletons, and 2.5% rests with the top ten. Sequencing used peripheral blood. These receptors originate from a man between 40 and 49 years old with active or convalescent COVID-19. The CDR3 runs from the conserved cysteine through the conserved F or W. D genes are given only for firm matches. Part of the rows lack a size; the others show once, few, many or a class for expanded clones.

TRBV2,TRBJ1-1,few,-,CASSPQLSVMNTEAFF,TGTGCCAGCAGTCCCCAGCTGAGCGTAATGAACACTGAAGCTTTCTTT
TRBV5-8,TRBJ2-1,-,TRBD2,CASSSRLADSYNEQFF,TGTGCCAGCAGCTCACGACTAGCGGACTCCTACAATGAGCAGTTCTTC
TRBV10-1,TRBJ2-4,-,-,CASSESPAGAKNIQYF,TGCGCCAGCAGTGAGTCGCCCGCCGGGGCCAAAAACATTCAGTACTTC
TRBV30,TRBJ2-2,-,-,CAWSVGRTNTGELFF,TGTGCCTGGAGTGTTGGCAGGACGAACACCGGGGAGCTGTTTTTT
TRBV5-4,TRBJ1-2,-,-,CASSLAFRTEGGYTF,TGTGCCAGCAGCTTGGCCTTCAGGACAGAGGGTGGCTACACCTTC
TRBV4-2,TRBJ1-5,-,-,CASSQGQQQPQHF,TGTGCCAGCAGTCAGGGACAACAGCAGCCCCAGCATTTT
TRBV19,TRBJ2-2,-,-,CASSLGTPVSNTGELFF,TGTGCCAGTAGTCTCGGGACACCCGTTTCGAACACCGGGGAGCTGTTTTTT
TRBV5-1,TRBJ2-3,-,TRBD2,CASSFTGGPSDTQYF,TGCGCCAGCAGCTTTACGGGGGGGCCATCAGATACGCAGTATTTT
TRBV11-2,TRBJ2-3,-,-,CASSLGGGRDTQYF,TGTGCCAGCAGCTTAGGAGGGGGTCGGGATACGCAGTATTTT
TRBV4-1,TRBJ1-4,-,TRBD1,CASSRPSGTGDEKLFF,TGCGCCAGCAGCCGCCCATCCGGGACAGGGGATGAAAAACTGTTTTTT
TRBV11-3,TRBJ2-3,-,-,CASSQGGLADTQYF,TGTGCCAGCAGCCAAGGGGGTCTGGCAGATACGCAGTATTTT
TRBV11-2,TRBJ1-1,-,-,CASSLVAGTTEAFF,TGTGCCAGCAGCTTAGTGGCGGGGACCACTGAAGCTTTCTTT
TRBV5-5,TRBJ2-1,-,TRBD1,CASSFEPGQGYNEQFF,TGTGCCAGCAGTTTCGAGCCGGGACAGGGCTACAATGAGCAGTTCTTC